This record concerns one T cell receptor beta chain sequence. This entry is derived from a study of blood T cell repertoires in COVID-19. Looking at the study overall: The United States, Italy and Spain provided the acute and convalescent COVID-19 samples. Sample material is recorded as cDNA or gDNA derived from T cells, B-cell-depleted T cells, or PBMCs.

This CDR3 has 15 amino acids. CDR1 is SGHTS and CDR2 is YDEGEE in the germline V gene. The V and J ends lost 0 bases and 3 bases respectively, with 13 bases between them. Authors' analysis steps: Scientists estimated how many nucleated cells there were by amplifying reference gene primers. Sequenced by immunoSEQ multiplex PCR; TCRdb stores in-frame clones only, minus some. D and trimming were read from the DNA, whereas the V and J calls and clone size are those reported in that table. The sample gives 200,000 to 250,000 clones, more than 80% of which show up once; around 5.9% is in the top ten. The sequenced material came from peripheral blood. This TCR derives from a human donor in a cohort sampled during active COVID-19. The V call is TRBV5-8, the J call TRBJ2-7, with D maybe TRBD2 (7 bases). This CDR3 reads CASSLAGGKGYEQYF. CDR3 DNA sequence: TGTGCCAGCAGCTTGGCGGGGGGCAAGGGCTACGAGCAGTACTTC.